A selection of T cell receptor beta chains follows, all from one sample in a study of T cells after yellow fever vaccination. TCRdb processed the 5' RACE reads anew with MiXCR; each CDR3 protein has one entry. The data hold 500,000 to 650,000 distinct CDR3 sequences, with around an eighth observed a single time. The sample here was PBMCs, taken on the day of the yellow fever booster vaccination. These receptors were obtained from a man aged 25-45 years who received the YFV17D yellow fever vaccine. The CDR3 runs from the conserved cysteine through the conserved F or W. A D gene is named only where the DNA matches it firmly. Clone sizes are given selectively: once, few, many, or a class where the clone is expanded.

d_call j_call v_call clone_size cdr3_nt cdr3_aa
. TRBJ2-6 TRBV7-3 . TGTGCCAGCAGCTTATCCGGCGGGTCTGGGGCCAACGTCCTGACTTTC CASSLSGGSGANVLTF
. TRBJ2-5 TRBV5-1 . TGCGCCAGCAGCTCTATGAGTGAGACCCAGTACTTC CASSSMSETQYF
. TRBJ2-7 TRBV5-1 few TGCGCCAGCAGCTGGGCGGCAGGGTCATACGAGCAGTACTTC CASSWAAGSYEQYF
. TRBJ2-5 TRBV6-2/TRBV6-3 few TGTGCCAGCAACTACCGGTTTGGAGAGACCCAGTACTTC CASNYRFGETQYF
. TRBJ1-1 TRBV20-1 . TGCAGTGCTAGACATCAGAGCACTGAAGCTTTCTTT CSARHQSTEAFF
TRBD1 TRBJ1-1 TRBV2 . TGTGCCAGCAGTCCACGGACAGGGCGCACTGAAGCTTTCTTT CASSPRTGRTEAFF
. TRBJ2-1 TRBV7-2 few TGTGCCAGCAGCGCCCTGAGCTCCTACAATGAGCAGTTCTTC CASSALSSYNEQFF
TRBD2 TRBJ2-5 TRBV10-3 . TGTCCCATCAGTGAGCCCTCGGGGGGGCGGGAGACCCAGTACTTC CPISEPSGGRETQYF
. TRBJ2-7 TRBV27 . TGTGCCAGCAGTCTCTCGGTGGGCGGACAGGAGGGCGAGCAGTACTTC CASSLSVGGQEGEQYF
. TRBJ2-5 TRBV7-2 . TGTGCCAGCAGTCGGCCACCGTACCAAGAGACCCAGTACTTC CASSRPPYQETQYF
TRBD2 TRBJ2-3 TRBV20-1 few TGCAGTGCTAGAGATGAGGGTAGCGGGAGAGAGAGCACAGATACGCAGTATTTT CSARDEGSGRESTDTQYF
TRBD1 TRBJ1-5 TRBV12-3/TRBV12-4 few TGTGCCAGCAGGGGGACAGGGTGGAATCAGCCCCAGCATTTT CASRGTGWNQPQHF
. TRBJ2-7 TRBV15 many TGTGCCACCAGCAGGGGTTGGGGAGCAAATTACGAGCAGTACTTC CATSRGWGANYEQYF
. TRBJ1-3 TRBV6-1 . TGTGCCAGCATCGTAATTCCTAATGGAAACACCATATATTTT CASIVIPNGNTIYF
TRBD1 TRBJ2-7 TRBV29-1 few TGCAGCGTGATCCTTGAACAGGGGAGTAGGGACGAGCAGTACTTC CSVILEQGSRDEQYF
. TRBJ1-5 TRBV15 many TGTGCCACCAGCAGAGAGACAAGGGTCAATCAGCCCCAGCATTTT CATSRETRVNQPQHF
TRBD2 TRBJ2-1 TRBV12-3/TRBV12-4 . TGTGCCAGCAGTTCTAGCGGGAGATTCAATGAGCAGTTCTTC CASSSSGRFNEQFF
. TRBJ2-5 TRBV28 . TGTGCCAGCAGGAGGGCTAGCGAACAAGAGACCCAGTACTTC CASRRASEQETQYF
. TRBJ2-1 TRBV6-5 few TGTGCCAGCAGTTTGCCGACCGACAACTTCCCCTACAATGAGCAGTTCTTC CASSLPTDNFPYNEQFF
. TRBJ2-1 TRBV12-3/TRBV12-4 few TGTGCCAGCAGATTAGGGCCTACTGGTGAGCAGTTCTTC CASRLGPTGEQFF
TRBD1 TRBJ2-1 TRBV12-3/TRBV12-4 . TGTGCCAGCACCTGGAGGACAGGGGGCGGGGATGAGCAGTTCTTC CASTWRTGGGDEQFF
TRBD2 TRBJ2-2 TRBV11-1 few TGTGCCAGCAGCTTAGGGCGGGAGACGATGGTTAGCGGCACCGGGGAGCTGTTTTTT CASSLGRETMVSGTGELFF
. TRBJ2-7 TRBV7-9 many TGTGCCAGCAGCTCCAGGGGTCGCTCCTACGAGCAGTACTTC CASSSRGRSYEQYF
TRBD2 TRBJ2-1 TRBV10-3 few TGTGCCATCAAGGCCCTAGCGGGAGCAGTAGAGCAGTTCTTC CAIKALAGAVEQFF
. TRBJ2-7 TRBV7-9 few TGTGCCACCTCCCCTTCGGGCTACGAGCAGTACTTC CATSPSGYEQYF
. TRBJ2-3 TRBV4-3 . TGCGCCAGCAGCCAAGAACCTACGGGTACGCAGTATTTT CASSQEPTGTQYF
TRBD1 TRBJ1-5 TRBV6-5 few TGTGCCAGCAGTTTACGGGACAGGAGCAATCAGCCCCAGCATTTT CASSLRDRSNQPQHF
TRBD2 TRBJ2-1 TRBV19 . TGTGCCAGTAGTATTGGGGAGGGCAACGAGCAGTTCTTC CASSIGEGNEQFF
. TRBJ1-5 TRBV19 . TGTGCCAGTAGTATAGGAGGGGAACAGACACTGTATAGCAATCAGCCCCAGCATTTT CASSIGGEQTLYSNQPQHF
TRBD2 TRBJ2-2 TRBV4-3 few TGCGCCAGCAGCCGAGGACTAGCGGAAAACACCGGGGAGCTGTTTTTT CASSRGLAENTGELFF
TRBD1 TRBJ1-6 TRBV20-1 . TGCAGTGCTAGGACAGGGACGATTTCACCCCTCCACTTT CSARTGTISPLHF
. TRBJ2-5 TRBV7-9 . TGTGCCAGCAGCTTATCCGGGGCCGAGACCCAGTACTTC CASSLSGAETQYF
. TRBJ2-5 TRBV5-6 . TGTGCCAGCAGCTTGGTCATGGCTGATCTTAGCGAGACCCAGTACTTC CASSLVMADLSETQYF
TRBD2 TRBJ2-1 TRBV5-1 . TGCGCCAGCAGGCCACTAGCGGACACTTTCAATGAGCAGTTCTTC CASRPLADTFNEQFF
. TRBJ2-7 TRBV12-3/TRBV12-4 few TGTGCCAGCAGTTTAAGAGCCAGGGACGAGCAGTACTTC CASSLRARDEQYF
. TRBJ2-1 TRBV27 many TGTGCCAGCAGTTGGCACAATGAGCAGTTCTTC CASSWHNEQFF
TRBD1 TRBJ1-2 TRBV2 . TGTGCCAGCAGTGAGGACAGGGGTACCTATGGCTACACCTTC CASSEDRGTYGYTF
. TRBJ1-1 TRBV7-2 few TGTGCCAGCAGCTTATCGAAAGTGAACACTGAAGCTTTCTTT CASSLSKVNTEAFF
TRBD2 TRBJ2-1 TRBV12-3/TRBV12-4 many TGTGCCAGCAGTTGGGTAGCGGGAGGGAATGAGCAGTTCTTC CASSWVAGGNEQFF
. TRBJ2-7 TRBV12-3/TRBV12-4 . TGTGCCAGCAGTCTCCTGGCGGAGCAGTACTTC CASSLLAEQYF
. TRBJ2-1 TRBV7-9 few TGTGCCAACTTAGAGGGAGTTACCAATGAGCAGTTCTTC CANLEGVTNEQFF
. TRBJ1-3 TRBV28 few TGTGCCAGCAGTTCTAATCCGGTCATTACTGGAAACACCATATATTTT CASSSNPVITGNTIYF
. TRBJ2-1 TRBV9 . TGTGCCAGCAGCGTCTTAGGAGGCTCCTACAATGAGCAGTTCTTC CASSVLGGSYNEQFF